This T cell receptor (beta chain) stems from a study of graft-versus-host responses after intestinal transplantation. TCRdb's copy holds only in-frame clones and misses some; the assay was immunoSEQ multiplex PCR. There are nearly 100,000 clones in the sample; 75% to 95% occur only once, and about 16% lies in the top ten. Germline CDR1 MNHEY, CDR2 SMNVEV (reference sequence). The CDR3 length is 16 residues. This chain joins TRBV27 and TRBJ2-5; D is undetermined. The J call could be wrong; TRBJ2-7 is a better fit for the DNA end. This receptor was identified in a human patient who received an intestinal transplant, so some T cells may come from the graft donor. The material was PBMCs, obtained approximately 420 days after intestinal transplant. The CDR3 loop reads CASRGKAAFSSYEQYF. The DNA for the CDR3 is TGTGCCAGCAGAGGAAAGGCGGCCTTCAGCTCCTACGAGCAGTACTTC.